Following are 32 T cell receptor beta chains from one sample sequenced in a study of blood T cell repertoires in COVID-19. Profiled with immunoSEQ multiplex PCR; TCRdb holds only in-frame clones, not every one. This table has just under 350,000 clones, 80% to 90% appearing once. The source material was peripheral blood. Receptors originate from a woman aged 45-65 years with COVID-19, enrolled during active disease.

V gene TRBV4-1 combines with J gene TRBJ2-2, with 14 nucleotides matching TRBD2. The CDR3 has 16 residues. Germline V gene data show CDR1 as MGHRA and CDR2 as YSYEKL. V lost 8 bases, J lost 6 bases, and 8 bases stayed unmatched. The CDR3 DNA is TGCGCCAGCTCCCCCGGGACTAGCGGGAGACCCGGGGAGCTGTTTTTT. It encodes CASSPGTSGRPGELFF.

This rearrangement joins TRBV7-2 to TRBJ1-4; a weak D match, TRBD1 (6 bases). V dropped 10 bases and J dropped 8 bases, with 14 bases sitting between them. The germline V gene encodes CDR1 SGHTA and CDR2 FQGNSA. The CDR3 is made up of 12 amino acids. The CDR3 loop is CATRGAGEKLFF. CDR3 in DNA: TGTGCCACCCGGGGGGCAGGGGAAAAACTGTTTTTT. The whole variable domain, remainder taken from reference TRBV7-2 and TRBJ1-4, is GAGVSQSPSNKVTEKGKDVELRCDPISGHTALYWYRQSLGQGLEFLIYFQGNSAPDKSGLPSDRFSAERTGGSVSTLTIQRTQQEDSAVYLCATRGAGEKLFFGSGTQLSVL.

V is TRBV6-2 or TRBV6-3 and J is TRBJ1-5, with a possible D match to TRBD1 (6 bases). This CDR3 has 18 residues. The germline CDR1 and CDR2 sequences are MNHEY and SVGEGT. The ends were cut back, 0 bases at V and 1 base at J, with 16 bases in the middle. CDR3 bases: TGTGCCAGCAGTTACTCGATTCTTGGGACATCCAGCAATCAGCCCCAGCATTTT. It translates to CASSYSILGTSSNQPQHF.

The CDR3 reads CASSPRTGARPYGYTF. Here the CDR3 DNA reads TGTGCCAGTAGTCCACGGACAGGGGCCCGGCCCTATGGCTACACCTTC. V is TRBV19 and J is TRBJ1-2, with 9 bases fitting TRBD1. Germline CDR1 reads LNHDA; CDR2 reads SQIVND (reference sequence). The junction had 11 bases not matched to a gene; V was cut back by 5 bases and J by 4 bases. The CDR3 totals 16 residues. Full variable domain (rest looked up from reference TRBV19 and TRBJ1-2): DGGITQSPKYLFRKEGQNVTLSCEQNLNHDAMYWYRQDPGQGLRLIYYSQIVNDFQKGDIAEGYSVSREKKESFPLTVTSAQKNPTAFYLCASSPRTGARPYGYTFGSGTRLTVV.

The genes are TRBV27 and TRBJ1-1; tentatively, D is TRBD1 (6 bases). Germline V gene data show CDR1 as MNHEY and CDR2 as SMNVEV (reference sequence). This CDR3 has 14 residues. V was clipped by 6 bases and J by 0 bases, with 11 bases between them. CDR3 sequence reads: CASRTGQMNTEAFF. Here the CDR3 DNA reads TGTGCCAGCAGAACTGGACAGATGAACACTGAAGCTTTCTTT.

CDR3 in DNA: TGTGCCACCAGCAGAGGAAAGGGGGCTAACACCGGGGAGCTGTTTTTT. Protein sequence: CATSRGKGANTGELFF. The chain couples TRBV15 to TRBJ2-2; TRBD1 aligns across 7 bases. The germline V gene has CDR1 LNHNV and CDR2 YYDKDF (reference sequence). J gave up 2 bases and V 1 base, and 4 bases lay outside the gene matches. The CDR3 contains 16 residues.

The gene calls are TRBV7-9 and TRBJ2-6; 11 nucleotides agree with TRBD1. Unmatched junction bases numbered 12, after V lost 7 bases and J lost 4 bases. This CDR3 contains 18 residues. The germline CDR1 and CDR2 sequences are SEHNR and FQNEAQ (reference sequence). CDR3: CASKPLGQGADGANVLTF. DNA of the CDR3: TGTGCCAGCAAACCACTCGGACAGGGGGCGGACGGGGCCAACGTCCTGACTTTC.

This clone has only one observation. V is TRBV9 and J is TRBJ1-1; 10 positions agree with TRBD1. The germline V gene has CDR1 SGDLS and CDR2 YYNGEE. V was pared by 3 bases and J by 11 bases, with 7 bases of the junction left unmatched. The CDR3 is made up of 13 amino acids. CDR3 residues: CASSGDRGLMAFF. The CDR3 DNA reads TGTGCCAGCAGCGGTGACAGGGGGCTTATGGCTTTCTTT.

This clone was detected only a few times. J is TRBJ2-3 and V is TRBV19, with D perhaps TRBD2 (5 bases). This CDR3 spans 15 amino acids. V gave up 3 bases and J gave up 0 bases, with 10 bases separating them. Germline V CDR1 and CDR2: LNHDA, SQIVND (reference sequence). The CDR3, as DNA: TGTGCCAGTAGTATGGGCCTAGCTAGCACAGATACGCAGTATTTT. It is translated as CASSMGLASTDTQYF.

This chain joins TRBV6-5 and TRBJ2-7, with 8 bases identical to TRBD1. Losses at the gene ends were 4 bases for V and 7 bases for J; bases not matched to a gene: 6. Germline-derived CDR1 and CDR2 are MNHEY and SVGAGI. This CDR3 contains 13 residues. In nucleotides, the CDR3 is TGTGCCAGCAGTTGGACAGGGTCGAAAGAGCAGTACTTC. This encodes CASSWTGSKEQYF.

This chain joins TRBV18 and TRBJ2-7, with D uncertain. This CDR3 region has 12 residues. The germline V gene has CDR1 KGHSH and CDR2 LQKENI. V gave up 5 bases and J gave up 3 bases, with 8 bases separating them. For the CDR3, the DNA is TGTGCCAGCTCAGTGAACTACTACGAGCAGTACTTC. Its protein is CASSVNYYEQYF.

The V and J genes are TRBV2 and TRBJ2-1; 10 bases map to TRBD1. From germline, CDR1 is SNHLY and CDR2 FYNNEI. The CDR3 runs to 14 residues. Trimming removed 8 bases from V and 2 bases from J; junction bases left unmatched: 3. CDR3 loop: CASGDRGPYNEQFF. Written as DNA, the CDR3 is TGTGCCAGCGGGGACAGGGGTCCCTACAATGAGCAGTTCTTC. Based on the CDR3 plus reference TRBV2 and TRBJ2-1, the full variable domain is EPEVTQTPSHQVTQMGQEVILRCVPISNHLYFYWYRQILGQKVEFLVSFYNNEISEKSEIFDDQFSVERPDGSNFTLKIRSTKLEDSAMYFCASGDRGPYNEQFFGPGTRLTVL.

This chain links TRBV12-5 with TRBJ1-5, with no clear D. The CDR3 runs to 11 residues. Germline CDR1 reads LGHNT; CDR2 reads FRNRAP. The ends were cut back, 6 bases at V and 4 bases at J, with 4 bases in the middle. CDR3 nucleotides: TGTGCTAGTGGACAGAATCAGCCCCAGCATTTT. Encoded protein: CASGQNQPQHF.

This clone turned up a few times. This rearrangement joins TRBV5-1 to TRBJ1-6; D perhaps matches TRBD1 (5 bases). The CDR3 consists of 13 residues. Germline loops: CDR1 SGHRS, CDR2 YFSETQ. Trimming pared 5 bases from V and 7 bases from J, leaving 10 bases between. CDR3 nucleotide sequence: TGCGCCAGCAGTTCTACAGGCAATTCACCCCTCCACTTT. Amino acids: CASSSTGNSPLHF.

The genes are TRBV5-1 and TRBJ1-1; the match to TRBD1 covers 9 bases. From germline, CDR1 is SGHRS and CDR2 YFSETQ. This CDR3 contains 15 residues. Trimming cost V 2 bases and J 4 bases; bases outside gene matches: 6. CDR3 loop: CASSFGGTGTTEAFF. The CDR3 DNA reads TGCGCCAGCAGCTTTGGCGGGACAGGGACCACTGAAGCTTTCTTT. Using reference TRBV5-1 and TRBJ1-1 for the parts outside the CDR3, the full variable domain is KAGVTQTPRYLIKTRGQQVTLSCSPISGHRSVSWYQQTPGQGLQFLFEYFSETQRNKGNFPGRFSGRQFSNSRSEMNVSTLELGDSALYLCASSFGGTGTTEAFFGQGTRLTVV.

This clone occurred a few times. CDR3 residues: CASSLSEGTGNQPQHF. The CDR3 DNA sequence: TGTGCCAGCAGCTTATCGGAGGGGACAGGAAATCAGCCCCAGCATTTT. The chain uses TRBV7-9 and TRBJ1-5; 8 nucleotides align to TRBD1. V lost 2 bases to trimming and J lost 4 bases; unmatched junction nucleotides: 7. CDR3 length: 16 amino acids. From germline, CDR1 is SEHNR and CDR2 FQNEAQ (reference sequence). The variable domain in full, completed from reference TRBV7-9 and TRBJ1-5, reads DTGVSQNPRHKITKRGQNVTFRCDPISEHNRLYWYRQTLGQGPEFLTYFQNEAQLEKSRLLSDRFSAERPKGSFSTLEIQRTEQGDSAMYLCASSLSEGTGNQPQHFGDGTRLSIL.

The rearrangement uses TRBV7-8 and TRBJ2-7; weak D call: TRBD2 (6 bases). Looked up from germline, CDR1 is SGHVS and CDR2 is FQNEAQ. This CDR3 spans 15 amino acids. The V end lost 3 bases, the J end lost 4 bases, and 16 bases lay between the germline ends. The CDR3 loop is CASSLATVGRYEQYF. CDR3 coding DNA: TGTGCCAGCAGCTTGGCGACAGTGGGGAGGTACGAGCAGTACTTC.

J is TRBJ2-7 and V is TRBV5-4, with 13 bases matching TRBD2. The germline CDR1 and CDR2 sequences are SGHNT and YYREEE (reference sequence). The CDR3 has 15 amino acids. V lost 0 bases, J lost 6 bases, and 3 bases stayed unmatched. CDR3 loop: CASSLATSGRREQYF. The DNA for the CDR3 is TGTGCCAGCAGCTTGGCGACTAGCGGGAGGCGCGAGCAGTACTTC.

This clone is a singleton in its sample. This CDR3 reads CASSFGTSGQETQYF. CDR3 bases: TGCGCCAGCAGCTTTGGGACTAGCGGACAAGAGACCCAGTACTTC. The chain links TRBV5-1 to TRBJ2-5; 11 bases align to TRBD2. The V segment lost 2 bases and the J segment 2 bases; nucleotides outside the gene matches: 2. Looked up from germline, CDR1 is SGHRS and CDR2 is YFSETQ. The CDR3 sequence is 15 residues long.

The chain recombines TRBV7-8 with TRBJ1-2; D may be TRBD1 (5 bases). This CDR3 has 13 amino acids. Trimming shortened V by 5 bases and J by 0 bases, and 7 bases separated the two germline ends. Germline loops: CDR1 SGHVS, CDR2 FQNEAQ. CDR3 nucleotide sequence: TGTGCCAGCAGCACAGGAGCTAACTATGGCTACACCTTC. Translating it yields CASSTGANYGYTF. Drawing the rest from reference TRBV7-8 and TRBJ1-2, the complete variable domain is GAGVSQSPRYKVAKRGQDVALRCDPISGHVSLFWYQQALGQGPEFLTYFQNEAQLDKSGLPSDRFFAERPEGSVSTLKIQRTQQEDSAVYLCASSTGANYGYTFGSGTRLTVV.

The V and J genes are TRBV6-5 and TRBJ1-5, with D tentatively TRBD1 (5 bases). The CDR3 covers 14 residues. V lost 7 bases to trimming and J lost 3 bases, with 13 bases between them. The V gene's germline CDR1 is MNHEY and CDR2 SVGAGI. CDR3 sequence (DNA): TGTGCCAGCAACGGGGGGGTACCCAATCAGCCCCAGCATTTT. Protein sequence: CASNGGVPNQPQHF.

CDR3 protein: CASSLTLFSGYTF. The CDR3 coding sequence is TGTGCCAGCAGCTTAACCCTATTCTCTGGCTACACCTTC. The chain carries TRBV5-5 and TRBJ1-2; unclear D gene. Germline V CDR1 and CDR2: SGHKS, YYEKEE (reference sequence). CDR3 length equals 13 residues. The V end lost 2 bases, the J end lost 7 bases, and 12 bases lay between the germline ends.

The chain combines TRBV19 with TRBJ1-1; 9 bases map to TRBD1. The germline gives CDR1 LNHDA, CDR2 SQIVND (reference sequence). This CDR3 is built from 16 residues. J was trimmed by 3 bases and V by 5 bases; bases with no gene match: 10. The CDR3: CASSFDRGFEDTEAFF. The CDR3 DNA follows: TGTGCCAGTAGTTTCGACAGGGGGTTCGAGGACACTGAAGCTTTCTTT.

The chain uses TRBV19 and TRBJ2-3; weak D call: TRBD1 (6 bases). The CDR3 has 14 residues. Germline CDR1 is LNHDA and CDR2 is SQIVND (reference sequence). The V end lost 5 bases, the J end lost 1 base, and 10 bases lay between the germline ends. This CDR3 reads CASSDRQGTDTQYF. The CDR3, as DNA: TGTGCCAGTAGTGATCGACAGGGCACAGATACGCAGTATTTT.

In DNA, the CDR3 is TGCGCCAGCAGCCCACCCAGACGACCGGGGGGGGAAGGCTACACCTTC. Encoded protein: CASSPPRRPGGEGYTF. The gene calls are TRBV5-1 and TRBJ1-2, with a possible D match to TRBD1 (5 bases). Germline loops: CDR1 SGHRS, CDR2 YFSETQ. V lost 4 bases and J lost 8, with 24 bases in between. The CDR3 loop spans 16 amino acids.

The chain employs TRBV19 and TRBJ2-3; weak D call: TRBD2 (5 bases). The ends were cut back, 3 bases at V and 2 bases at J, with 9 bases in the middle. Germline CDR1 reads LNHDA; CDR2 reads SQIVND (reference sequence). This CDR3 is built from 14 residues. The CDR3 region is CASSIIAFTDTQYF. The DNA for the CDR3 is TGTGCCAGTAGTATCATAGCGTTCACAGATACGCAGTATTTT.

CDR3 nucleotides: TGCGCCAGCAGCTTGGCCTTGACAGAGAGGTTCTTC. Protein sequence: CASSLALTERFF. The chain couples TRBV5-1 to TRBJ2-1; a weak D match, TRBD1 (5 bases). Trimming removed 0 bases at V and 15 bases at J, with 13 bases between. This CDR3 is 12 amino acids long. Germline V gene sequence: CDR1 SGHRS, CDR2 YFSETQ.

In regard to this clone: The junction differs from germline at one of its ends, possibly a read error. The gene calls are TRBV7-7 and TRBJ2-1; 8 bases match TRBD1. Germline lookup yields CDR1 SSHAT and CDR2 FNYEAQ (reference sequence). The CDR3 contains 15 residues. The CDR3 DNA reads as TGTGCTAGCAGCACTCACTTCGGACAGGGCAATGAGCAGTTCTTC. It encodes CASSTHFGQGNEQFF.

This chain uses TRBV27 with TRBJ1-1, with D hard to call. This CDR3 contains 13 residues. Between the trimmed V and J ends, which lost 8 bases and 7 bases, there was a span of 17 bases. Germline V CDR1 and CDR2: MNHEY, SMNVEV (reference sequence). The CDR3 nucleotides are TGTGCCAGCGTAAACATAATCCGGAGTGAAGCTTTCTTT. It codes for CASVNIIRSEAFF.

The rearrangement uses TRBV30 and TRBJ2-3, with 9 bases fitting TRBD2. The J segment lost 4 bases and the V segment lost 0 bases, leaving 2 bases of the junction unmatched. The CDR3 extends over 14 amino acids. Germline CDR1 reads GTSNPN; CDR2 reads SVGIG (reference sequence). In DNA, the CDR3 is TGTGCCTGGAGTGTGGCGGGAGGGTCAGATACGCAGTATTTT. Translated, it gives CAWSVAGGSDTQYF.

This chain joins TRBV29-1 and TRBJ2-1; possibly TRBD1 for D (6 bases). V dropped 7 bases and J dropped 2 bases, with 12 bases sitting between them. The CDR3 contains 13 residues. Germline CDR1 reads SQVTM; CDR2 reads ANQGSEA. The CDR3 loop reads CSANRGTYNEQFF. The CDR3 nucleotides are TGCAGCGCAAATAGGGGGACCTACAATGAGCAGTTCTTC.

This chain joins TRBV9 and TRBJ2-7, with 8 bases lining up with TRBD1. V was clipped by 3 bases and J by 5 bases; unmatched bases: 7. The length of the CDR3 is 14 residues. Germline CDR1 SGDLS, CDR2 YYNGEE. The CDR3 protein is CASSGLTGGDEQYF. The CDR3 coding sequence is TGTGCCAGCAGCGGACTAACAGGGGGAGACGAGCAGTACTTC.